This TCR beta chain came from a study of blood T cell repertoires in COVID-19. This clone was seen a handful of times. Authors' processing steps: Estimation of nucleated cell counts relied on the amplification of reference gene primers. TCRdb's copy holds only in-frame clones and misses some; the assay was immunoSEQ multiplex PCR. For V, J and clone size, that table is used; D and trimming come from the DNA. The sample yields approximately 190,000 clones, roughly 80% seen once. The origin of this receptor is a man younger than 45 with active or convalescent COVID-19. Source material: peripheral blood.

CDR3 loop: CASSLDRVGANNSPLHF. The CDR3, as DNA: TGTGCCAGCAGCTTAGACAGGGTTGGGGCTAATAATTCACCCCTCCACTTT. This chain connects TRBV7-8 to TRBJ1-6, with a weak D call TRBD1 (6 bases). Trimming cost V 1 base and J 5 bases, with 15 bases left between them. Germline V CDR1 and CDR2: SGHVS, FQNEAQ. The CDR3 totals 17 residues.